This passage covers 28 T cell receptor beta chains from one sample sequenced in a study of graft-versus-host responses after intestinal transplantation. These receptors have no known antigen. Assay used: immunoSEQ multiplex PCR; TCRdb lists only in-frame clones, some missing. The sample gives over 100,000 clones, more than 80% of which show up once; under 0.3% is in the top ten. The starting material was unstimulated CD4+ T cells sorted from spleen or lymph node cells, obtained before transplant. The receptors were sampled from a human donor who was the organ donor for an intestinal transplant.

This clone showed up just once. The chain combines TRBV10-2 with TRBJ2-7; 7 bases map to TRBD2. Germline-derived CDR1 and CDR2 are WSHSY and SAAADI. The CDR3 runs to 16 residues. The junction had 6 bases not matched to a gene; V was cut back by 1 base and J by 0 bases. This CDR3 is CASSEWLAGYSYEQYF. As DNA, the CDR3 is TGCGCCAGCAGTGAGTGGTTAGCGGGTTACTCCTACGAGCAGTACTTC.

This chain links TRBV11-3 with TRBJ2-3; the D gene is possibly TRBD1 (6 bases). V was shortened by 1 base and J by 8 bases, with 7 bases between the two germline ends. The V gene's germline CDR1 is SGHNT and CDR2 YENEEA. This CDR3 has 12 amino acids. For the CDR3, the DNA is TGTGCCAGCAGCTTAGTAGGGGGTACGCAGTATTTT. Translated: CASSLVGGTQYF.

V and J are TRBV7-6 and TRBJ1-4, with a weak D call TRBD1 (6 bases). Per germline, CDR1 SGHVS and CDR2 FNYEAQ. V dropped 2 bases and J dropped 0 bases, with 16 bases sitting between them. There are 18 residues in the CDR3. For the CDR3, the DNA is TGTGCCAGCAGCTTAAGTGGCAGGGGCGCTGCAACTAATGAAAAACTGTTTTTT. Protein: CASSLSGRGAATNEKLFF.

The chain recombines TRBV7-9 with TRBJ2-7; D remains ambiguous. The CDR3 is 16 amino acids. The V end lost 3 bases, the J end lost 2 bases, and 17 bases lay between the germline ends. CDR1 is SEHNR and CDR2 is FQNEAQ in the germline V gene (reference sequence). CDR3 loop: CASSFGRQVPPYEQYF. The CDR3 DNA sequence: TGTGCCAGCAGCTTCGGGCGCCAGGTCCCCCCCTACGAGCAGTACTTC.

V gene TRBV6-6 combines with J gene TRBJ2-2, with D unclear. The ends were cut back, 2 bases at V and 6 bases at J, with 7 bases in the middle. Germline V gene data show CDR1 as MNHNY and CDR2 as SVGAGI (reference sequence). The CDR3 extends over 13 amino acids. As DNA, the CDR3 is TGTGCCAGCAGTTACGATTCCGCCGGGGAGCTGTTTTTT. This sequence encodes CASSYDSAGELFF.

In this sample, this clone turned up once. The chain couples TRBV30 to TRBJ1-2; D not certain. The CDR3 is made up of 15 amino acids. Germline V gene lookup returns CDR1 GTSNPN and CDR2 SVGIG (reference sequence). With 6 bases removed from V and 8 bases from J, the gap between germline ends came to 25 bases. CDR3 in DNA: TGTGCCTGTCGGACCCGGGAGTCGACCGCCTGGGGCTACACCTTC. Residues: CACRTRESTAWGYTF.

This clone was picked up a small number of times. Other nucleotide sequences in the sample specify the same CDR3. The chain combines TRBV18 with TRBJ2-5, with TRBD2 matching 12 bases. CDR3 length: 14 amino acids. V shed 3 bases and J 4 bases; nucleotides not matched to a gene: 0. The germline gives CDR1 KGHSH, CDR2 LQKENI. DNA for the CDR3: TGTGCCAGCTCACCGGGACTAGCGGGAGAGACCCAGTACTTC. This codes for CASSPGLAGETQYF. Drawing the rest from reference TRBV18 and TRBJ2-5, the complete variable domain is NAGVMQNPRHLVRRRGQEARLRCSPMKGHSHVYWYRQLPEEGLKFMVYLQKENIIDESGMPKERFSAEFPKEGPSILRIQQVVRGDSAAYFCASSPGLAGETQYFGPGTRLLVL.

The CDR3 protein is CASSPGSGANVLTF. Written as DNA, the CDR3 is TGCGCCAGCAGCCCAGGGTCGGGGGCCAACGTCCTGACTTTC. The rearrangement uses TRBV5-1 and TRBJ2-6; D may be TRBD1 (5 bases). V shed 4 bases and J shed 4 bases, with 9 bases lying between them. From germline, CDR1 is SGHRS and CDR2 YFSETQ. The CDR3 runs 14 residues.

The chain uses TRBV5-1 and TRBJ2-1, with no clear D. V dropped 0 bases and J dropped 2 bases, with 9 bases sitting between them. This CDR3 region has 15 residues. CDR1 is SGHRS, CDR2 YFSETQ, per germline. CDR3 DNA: TGCGCCAGCAGCTTGGCAGCGCCTACCTACAATGAGCAGTTCTTC. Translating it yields CASSLAAPTYNEQFF.

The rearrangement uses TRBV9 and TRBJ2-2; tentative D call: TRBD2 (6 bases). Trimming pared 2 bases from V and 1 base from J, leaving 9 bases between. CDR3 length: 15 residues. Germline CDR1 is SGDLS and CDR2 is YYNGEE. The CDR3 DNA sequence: TGTGCCAGCAGCGTTAGTAGCGGGAACACCGGGGAGCTGTTTTTT. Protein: CASSVSSGNTGELFF.

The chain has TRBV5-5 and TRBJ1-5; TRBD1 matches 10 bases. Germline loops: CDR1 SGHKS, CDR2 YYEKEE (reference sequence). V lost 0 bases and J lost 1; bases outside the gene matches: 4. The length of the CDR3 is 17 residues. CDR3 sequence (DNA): TGTGCCAGCAGCTTGGCAGGGACAGGGGTCAGCAATCAGCCCCAGCATTTT. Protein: CASSLAGTGVSNQPQHF.

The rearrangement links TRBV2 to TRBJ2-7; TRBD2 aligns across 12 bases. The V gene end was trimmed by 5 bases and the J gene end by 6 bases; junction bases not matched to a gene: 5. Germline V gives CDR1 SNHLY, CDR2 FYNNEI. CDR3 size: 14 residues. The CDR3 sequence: CASSWLAGGPEQYF. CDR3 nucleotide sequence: TGTGCCAGCAGTTGGCTAGCGGGAGGGCCCGAGCAGTACTTC. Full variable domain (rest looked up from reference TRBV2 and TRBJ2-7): EPEVTQTPSHQVTQMGQEVILRCVPISNHLYFYWYRQILGQKVEFLVSFYNNEISEKSEIFDDQFSVERPDGSNFTLKIRSTKLEDSAMYFCASSWLAGGPEQYFGPGTRLTVT.

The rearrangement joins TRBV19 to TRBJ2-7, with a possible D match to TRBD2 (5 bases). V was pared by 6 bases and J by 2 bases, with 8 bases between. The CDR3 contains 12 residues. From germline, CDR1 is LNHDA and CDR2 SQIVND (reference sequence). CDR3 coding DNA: TGTGCCAGTAGCCCCGGGACCTACGAGCAGTACTTC. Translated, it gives CASSPGTYEQYF.

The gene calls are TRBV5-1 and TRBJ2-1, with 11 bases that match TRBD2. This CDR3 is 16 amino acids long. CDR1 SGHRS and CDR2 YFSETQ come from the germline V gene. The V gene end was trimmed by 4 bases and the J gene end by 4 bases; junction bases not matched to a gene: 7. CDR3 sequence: CASSGGLAGLYNEQFF. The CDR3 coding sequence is TGCGCCAGCAGCGGAGGACTAGCGGGTCTATACAATGAGCAGTTCTTC.

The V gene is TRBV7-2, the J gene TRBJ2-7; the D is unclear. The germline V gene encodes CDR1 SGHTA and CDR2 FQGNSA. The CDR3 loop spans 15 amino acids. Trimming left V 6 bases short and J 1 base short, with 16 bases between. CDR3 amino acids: CASRYGWNPSYEQYF. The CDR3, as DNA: TGTGCCAGCAGGTATGGGTGGAATCCGTCCTACGAGCAGTACTTC.

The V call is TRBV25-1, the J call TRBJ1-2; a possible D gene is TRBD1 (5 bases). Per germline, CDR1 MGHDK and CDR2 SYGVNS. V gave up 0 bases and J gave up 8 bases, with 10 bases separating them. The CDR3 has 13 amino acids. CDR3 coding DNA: TGTGCCAGCAGTGAATATAACGGGGACGGCTACACCTTC. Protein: CASSEYNGDGYTF.

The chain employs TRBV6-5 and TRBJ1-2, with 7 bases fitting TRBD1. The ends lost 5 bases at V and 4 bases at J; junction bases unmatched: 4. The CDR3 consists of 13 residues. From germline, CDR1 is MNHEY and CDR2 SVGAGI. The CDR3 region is CASSRQGPYGYTF. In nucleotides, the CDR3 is TGTGCCAGCAGTCGACAGGGACCCTATGGCTACACCTTC.

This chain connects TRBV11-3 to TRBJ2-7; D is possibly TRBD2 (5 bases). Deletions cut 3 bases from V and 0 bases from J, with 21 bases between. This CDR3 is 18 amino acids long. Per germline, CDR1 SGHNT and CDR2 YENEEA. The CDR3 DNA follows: TGTGCCAGCAGCTTTCTGGACTTTCTAGCTCGGAGCTCCTACGAGCAGTACTTC. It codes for CASSFLDFLARSSYEQYF.

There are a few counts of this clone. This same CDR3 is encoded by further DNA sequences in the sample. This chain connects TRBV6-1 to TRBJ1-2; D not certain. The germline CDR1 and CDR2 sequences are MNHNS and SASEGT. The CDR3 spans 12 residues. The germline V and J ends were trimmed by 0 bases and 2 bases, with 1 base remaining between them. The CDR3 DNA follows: TGTGCCAGCAGTGAAGCAAACTATGGCTACACCTTC. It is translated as CASSEANYGYTF.

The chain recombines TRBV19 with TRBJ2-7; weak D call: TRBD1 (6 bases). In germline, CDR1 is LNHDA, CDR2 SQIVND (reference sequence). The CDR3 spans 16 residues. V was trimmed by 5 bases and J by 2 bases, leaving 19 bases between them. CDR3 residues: CASSFYRAEATYEQYF. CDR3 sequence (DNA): TGTGCCAGTAGTTTCTACAGGGCCGAAGCCACCTACGAGCAGTACTTC.

The chain's CDR3 is CASSLNTPGLYNEQFF. CDR3 DNA: TGTGCCAGCAGCTTAAATACCCCGGGACTGTACAATGAGCAGTTCTTC. This chain uses TRBV5-4 with TRBJ2-1; TRBD2 is a possible D gene (6 bases). Deletions cut 2 bases from V and 4 bases from J, with 16 bases between. Germline CDR1 and CDR2: SGHNT and YYREEE (reference sequence). This CDR3 is built from 16 residues.

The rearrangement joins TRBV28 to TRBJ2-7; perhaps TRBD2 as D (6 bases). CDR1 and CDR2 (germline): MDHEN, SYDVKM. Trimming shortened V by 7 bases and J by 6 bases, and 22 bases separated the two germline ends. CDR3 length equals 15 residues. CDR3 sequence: CASKRTGVGVGEQYF. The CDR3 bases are TGTGCCAGCAAGAGAACGGGAGTGGGTGTAGGCGAGCAGTACTTC.

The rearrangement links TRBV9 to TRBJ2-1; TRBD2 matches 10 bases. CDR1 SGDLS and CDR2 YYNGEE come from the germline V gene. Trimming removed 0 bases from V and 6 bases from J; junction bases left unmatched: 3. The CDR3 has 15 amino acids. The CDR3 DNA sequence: TGTGCCAGCAGCGTAGCGGCTAGCGGGAGCAATGAGCAGTTCTTC. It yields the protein CASSVAASGSNEQFF.

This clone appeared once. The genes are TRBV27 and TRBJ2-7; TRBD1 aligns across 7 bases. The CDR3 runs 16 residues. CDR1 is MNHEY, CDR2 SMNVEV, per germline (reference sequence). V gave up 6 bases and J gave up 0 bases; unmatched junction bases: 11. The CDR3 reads CASSRDRPISSYEQYF. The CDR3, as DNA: TGTGCCAGCAGCAGGGACAGACCGATAAGCTCCTACGAGCAGTACTTC.

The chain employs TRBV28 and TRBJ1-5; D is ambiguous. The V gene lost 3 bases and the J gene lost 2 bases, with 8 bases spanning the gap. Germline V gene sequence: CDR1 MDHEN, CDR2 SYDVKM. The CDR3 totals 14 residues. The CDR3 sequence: CASSFPGGNQPQHF. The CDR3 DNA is TGTGCCAGCAGTTTTCCCGGAGGCAATCAGCCCCAGCATTTT.

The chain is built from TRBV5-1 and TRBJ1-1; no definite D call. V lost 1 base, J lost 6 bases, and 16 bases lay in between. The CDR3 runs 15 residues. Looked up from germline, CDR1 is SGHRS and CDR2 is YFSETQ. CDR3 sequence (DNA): TGCGCCAGCAGCTTGTCTCCAACGGATTGGGCTGAAGCTTTCTTT. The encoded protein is CASSLSPTDWAEAFF.

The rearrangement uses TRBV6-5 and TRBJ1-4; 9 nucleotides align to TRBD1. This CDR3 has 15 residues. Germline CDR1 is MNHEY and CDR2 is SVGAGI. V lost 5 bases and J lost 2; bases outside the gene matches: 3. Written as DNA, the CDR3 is TGTGCCAGCAGTCGAGGGACAGGGACTAATGAAAAACTGTTTTTT. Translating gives CASSRGTGTNEKLFF.

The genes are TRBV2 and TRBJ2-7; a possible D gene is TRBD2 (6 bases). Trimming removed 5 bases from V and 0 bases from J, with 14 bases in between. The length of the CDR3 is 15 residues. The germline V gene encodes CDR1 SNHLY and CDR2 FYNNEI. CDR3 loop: CASSPRAGSSYEQYF. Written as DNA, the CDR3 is TGTGCCAGCAGTCCTCGAGCGGGTTCCTCCTACGAGCAGTACTTC. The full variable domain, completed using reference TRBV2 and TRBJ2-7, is EPEVTQTPSHQVTQMGQEVILRCVPISNHLYFYWYRQILGQKVEFLVSFYNNEISEKSEIFDDQFSVERPDGSNFTLKIRSTKLEDSAMYFCASSPRAGSSYEQYFGPGTRLTVT.